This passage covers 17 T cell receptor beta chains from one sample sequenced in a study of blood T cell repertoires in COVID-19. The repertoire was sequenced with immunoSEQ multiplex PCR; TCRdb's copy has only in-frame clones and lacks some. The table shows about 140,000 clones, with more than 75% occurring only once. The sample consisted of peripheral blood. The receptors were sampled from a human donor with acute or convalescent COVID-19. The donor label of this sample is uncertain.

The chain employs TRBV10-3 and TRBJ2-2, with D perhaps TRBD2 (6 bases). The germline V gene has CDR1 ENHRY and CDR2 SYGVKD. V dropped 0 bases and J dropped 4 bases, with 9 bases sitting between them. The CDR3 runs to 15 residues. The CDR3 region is CAISESTGLTGELFF. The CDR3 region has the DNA TGTGCCATCAGTGAGTCGACGGGACTCACCGGGGAGCTGTTTTTT.

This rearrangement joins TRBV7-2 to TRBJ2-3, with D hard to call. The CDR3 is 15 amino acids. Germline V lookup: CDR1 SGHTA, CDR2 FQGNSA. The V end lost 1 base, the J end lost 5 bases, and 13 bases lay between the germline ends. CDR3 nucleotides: TGTGCCAGCAGCTTAGGAGGTGGTAAACGAGATACGCAGTATTTT. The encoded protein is CASSLGGGKRDTQYF.

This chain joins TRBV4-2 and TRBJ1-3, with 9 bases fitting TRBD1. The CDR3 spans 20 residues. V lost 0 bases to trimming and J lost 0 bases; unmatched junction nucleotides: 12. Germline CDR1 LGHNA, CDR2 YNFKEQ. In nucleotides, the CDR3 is TGTGCCAGCAGCCAAGATCGGAGACAGGGGGTTCTCGACTCTGGAAACACCATATATTTT. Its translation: CASSQDRRQGVLDSGNTIYF.

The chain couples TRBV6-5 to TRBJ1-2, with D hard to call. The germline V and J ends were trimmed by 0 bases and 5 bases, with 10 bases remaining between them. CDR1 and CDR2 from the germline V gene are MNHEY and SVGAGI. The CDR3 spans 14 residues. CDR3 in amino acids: CASSYSPGDYGYTF. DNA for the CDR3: TGTGCCAGCAGTTACTCCCCCGGTGATTATGGCTACACCTTC.

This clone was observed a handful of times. The CDR3 region is CASSIFQGTGSSYNSPLHF. CDR3 coding DNA: TGTGCCAGTAGTATATTCCAGGGGACAGGGAGCTCCTATAATTCACCCCTCCACTTT. This chain uses TRBV19 with TRBJ1-6; 9 bases fit TRBD1. The CDR3 is made up of 19 amino acids. Germline-derived CDR1 and CDR2 are LNHDA and SQIVND (reference sequence). The V segment lost 2 bases and the J segment 0 bases; nucleotides outside the gene matches: 8.

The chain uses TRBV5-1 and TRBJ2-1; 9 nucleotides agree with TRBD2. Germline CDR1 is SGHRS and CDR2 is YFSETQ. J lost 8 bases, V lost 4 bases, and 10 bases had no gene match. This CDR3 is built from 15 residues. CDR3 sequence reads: CASSQEPGLAYEQFF. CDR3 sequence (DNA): TGCGCCAGCAGCCAAGAACCGGGACTAGCATATGAGCAGTTCTTC.

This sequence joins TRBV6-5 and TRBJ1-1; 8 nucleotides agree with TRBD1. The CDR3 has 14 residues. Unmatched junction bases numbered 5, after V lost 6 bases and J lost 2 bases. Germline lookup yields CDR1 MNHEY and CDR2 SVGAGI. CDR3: CASRRGTGNTEAFF. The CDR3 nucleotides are TGTGCCAGCAGGAGGGGGACAGGAAACACTGAAGCTTTCTTT.

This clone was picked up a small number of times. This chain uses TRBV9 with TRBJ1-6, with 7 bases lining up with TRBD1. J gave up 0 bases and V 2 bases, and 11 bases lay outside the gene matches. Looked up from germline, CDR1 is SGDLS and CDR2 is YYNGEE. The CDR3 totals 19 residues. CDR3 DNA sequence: TGTGCCAGCAGCGTGACTACCGGGACAGATAGCTCCTATAATTCACCCCTCCACTTT. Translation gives CASSVTTGTDSSYNSPLHF.

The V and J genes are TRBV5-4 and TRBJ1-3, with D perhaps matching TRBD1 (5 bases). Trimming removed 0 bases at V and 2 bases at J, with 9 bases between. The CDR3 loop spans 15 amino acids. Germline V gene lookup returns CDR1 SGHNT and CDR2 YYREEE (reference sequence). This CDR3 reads CASSLGGAAGNTIYF. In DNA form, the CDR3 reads TGTGCCAGCAGCTTGGGCGGGGCAGCTGGAAACACCATATATTTT.

The CDR3 DNA follows: TGTGCCATCAGTGGGGGGACAGGGCCGTACGAGCAGTACTTC. Its translation is CAISGGTGPYEQYF. The rearrangement links TRBV10-3 to TRBJ2-7, with 9 nucleotides matching TRBD1. CDR3 length: 14 amino acids. Germline V lookup: CDR1 ENHRY, CDR2 SYGVKD. V was clipped by 4 bases and J by 4 bases; unmatched bases: 5.

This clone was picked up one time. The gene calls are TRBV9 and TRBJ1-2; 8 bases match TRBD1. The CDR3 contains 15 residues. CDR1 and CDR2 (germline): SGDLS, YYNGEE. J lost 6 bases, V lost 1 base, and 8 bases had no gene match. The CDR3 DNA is TGTGCCAGCAGCGTAAACCCTGACAGGGGTAATGGCTACACCTTC. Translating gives CASSVNPDRGNGYTF.

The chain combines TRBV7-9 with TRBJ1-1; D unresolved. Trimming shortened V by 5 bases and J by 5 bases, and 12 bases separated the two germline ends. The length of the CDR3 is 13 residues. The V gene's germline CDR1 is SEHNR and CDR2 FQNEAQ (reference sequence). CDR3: CASSLLLETEAFF. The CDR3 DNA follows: TGTGCCAGCAGCCTACTACTAGAAACTGAAGCTTTCTTT.

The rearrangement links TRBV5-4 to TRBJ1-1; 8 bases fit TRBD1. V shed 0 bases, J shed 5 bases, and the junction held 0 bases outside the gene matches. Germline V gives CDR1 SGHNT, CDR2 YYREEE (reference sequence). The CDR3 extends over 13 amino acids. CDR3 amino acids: CASSLDRGTEAFF. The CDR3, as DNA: TGTGCCAGCAGCTTGGACAGGGGGACTGAAGCTTTCTTT.

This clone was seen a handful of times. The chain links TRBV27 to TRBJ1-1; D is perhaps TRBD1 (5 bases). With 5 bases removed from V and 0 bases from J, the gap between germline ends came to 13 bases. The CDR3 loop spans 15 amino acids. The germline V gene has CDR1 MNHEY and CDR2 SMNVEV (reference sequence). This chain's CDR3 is CASSPRRQMNTEAFF. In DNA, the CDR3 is TGTGCCAGCAGTCCCCGGCGACAGATGAACACTGAAGCTTTCTTT.

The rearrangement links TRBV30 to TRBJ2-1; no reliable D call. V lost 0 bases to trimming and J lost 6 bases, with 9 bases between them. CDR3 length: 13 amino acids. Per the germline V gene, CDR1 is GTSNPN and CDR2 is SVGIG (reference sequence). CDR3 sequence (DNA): TGTGCCTGGAGTGTACTGTCCGGCAATGAGCAGTTCTTC. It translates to CAWSVLSGNEQFF.

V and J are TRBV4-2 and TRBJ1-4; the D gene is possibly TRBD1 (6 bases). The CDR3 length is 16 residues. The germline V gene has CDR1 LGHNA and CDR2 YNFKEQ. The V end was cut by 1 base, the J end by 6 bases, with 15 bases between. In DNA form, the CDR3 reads TGTGCCAGCAGCCAAGTCGAAACAGGGTGGGATGAAAAACTGTTTTTT. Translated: CASSQVETGWDEKLFF.

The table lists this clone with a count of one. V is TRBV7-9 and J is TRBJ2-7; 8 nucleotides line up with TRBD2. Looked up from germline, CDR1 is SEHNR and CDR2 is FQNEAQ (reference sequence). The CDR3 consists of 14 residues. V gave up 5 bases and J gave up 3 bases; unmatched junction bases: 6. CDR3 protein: CASSIPGGYYEQYF. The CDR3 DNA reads TGTGCCAGCAGCATCCCGGGGGGGTACTACGAGCAGTACTTC. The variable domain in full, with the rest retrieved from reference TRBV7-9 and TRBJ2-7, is DTGVSQNPRHKITKRGQNVTFRCDPISEHNRLYWYRQTLGQGPEFLTYFQNEAQLEKSRLLSDRFSAERPKGSFSTLEIQRTEQGDSAMYLCASSIPGGYYEQYFGPGTRLTVT.